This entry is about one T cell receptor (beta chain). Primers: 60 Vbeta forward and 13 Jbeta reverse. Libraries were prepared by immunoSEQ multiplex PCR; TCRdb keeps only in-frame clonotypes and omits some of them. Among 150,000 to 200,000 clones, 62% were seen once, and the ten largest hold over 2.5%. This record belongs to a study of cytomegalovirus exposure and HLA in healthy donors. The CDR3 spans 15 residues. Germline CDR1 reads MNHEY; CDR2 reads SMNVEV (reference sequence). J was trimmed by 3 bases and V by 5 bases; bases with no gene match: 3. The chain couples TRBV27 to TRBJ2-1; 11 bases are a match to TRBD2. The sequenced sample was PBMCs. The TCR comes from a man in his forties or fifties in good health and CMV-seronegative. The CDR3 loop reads CASSTSGSSYNEQFF. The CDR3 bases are TGTGCCAGCAGTACTAGCGGGAGTAGCTACAATGAGCAGTTCTTC.